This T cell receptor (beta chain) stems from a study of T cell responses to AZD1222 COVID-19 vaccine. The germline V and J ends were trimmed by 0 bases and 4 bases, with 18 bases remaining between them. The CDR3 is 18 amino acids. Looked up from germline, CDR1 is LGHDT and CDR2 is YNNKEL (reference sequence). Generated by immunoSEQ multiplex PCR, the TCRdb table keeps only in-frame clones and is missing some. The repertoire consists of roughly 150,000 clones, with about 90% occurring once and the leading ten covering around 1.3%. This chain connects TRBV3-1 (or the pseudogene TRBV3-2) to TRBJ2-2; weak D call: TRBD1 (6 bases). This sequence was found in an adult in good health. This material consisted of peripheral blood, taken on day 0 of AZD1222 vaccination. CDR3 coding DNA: TGTGCCAGCAGCCAAGATAGTGGACAGCCGTGGTCCACCGGGGAGCTGTTTTTT. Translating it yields CASSQDSGQPWSTGELFF.